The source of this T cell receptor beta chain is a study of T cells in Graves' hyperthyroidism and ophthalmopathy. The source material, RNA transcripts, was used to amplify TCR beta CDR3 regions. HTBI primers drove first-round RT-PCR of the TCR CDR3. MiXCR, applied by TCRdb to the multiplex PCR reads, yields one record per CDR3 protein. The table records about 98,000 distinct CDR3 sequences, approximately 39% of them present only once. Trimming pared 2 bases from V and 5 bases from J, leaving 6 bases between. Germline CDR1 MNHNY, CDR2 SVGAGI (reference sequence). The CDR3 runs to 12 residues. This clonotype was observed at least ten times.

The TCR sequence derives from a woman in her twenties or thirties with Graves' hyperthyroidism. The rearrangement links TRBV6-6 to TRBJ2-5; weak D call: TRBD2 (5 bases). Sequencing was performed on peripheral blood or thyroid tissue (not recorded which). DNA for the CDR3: TGTGCCAGCAGTTACAGGAGGGAGACCCAGTACTTC. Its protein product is CASSYRRETQYF.